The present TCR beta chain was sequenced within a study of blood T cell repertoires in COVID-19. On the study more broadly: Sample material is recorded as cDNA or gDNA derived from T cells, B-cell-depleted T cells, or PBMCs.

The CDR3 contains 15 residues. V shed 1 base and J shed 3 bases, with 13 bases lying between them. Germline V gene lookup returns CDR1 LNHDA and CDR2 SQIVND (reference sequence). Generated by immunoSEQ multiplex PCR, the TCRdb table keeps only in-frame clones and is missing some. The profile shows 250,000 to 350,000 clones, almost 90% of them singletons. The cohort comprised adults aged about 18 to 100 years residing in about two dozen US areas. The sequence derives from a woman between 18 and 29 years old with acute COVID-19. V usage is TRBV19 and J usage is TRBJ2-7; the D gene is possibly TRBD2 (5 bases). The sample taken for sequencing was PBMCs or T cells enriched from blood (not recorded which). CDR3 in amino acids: CASSIGIGEDYEQYF. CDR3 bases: TGTGCCAGTAGTATAGGGATCGGGGAAGACTACGAGCAGTACTTC.